The clone carrying this T cell receptor beta chain was counted at least ten times. As yet, its antigen is unknown. These data are taken from a study of T cell clonality in common variable immunodeficiency. Most patients and controls had Caucasian heritage. Study results and caveats: CVID subjects shared fewer TCRbeta clones than healthy controls did.

TCRdb's copy holds only in-frame clones and misses some; the assay was immunoSEQ multiplex PCR. The specimen has around 42,000 clones, none found just once. The sequence was collected from a person between 18 and 75 years old in good health. Input material: peripheral blood mononuclear cells.

CDR3 in amino acids: CASSPTAGGNPVDLQPQHF. The CDR3 bases that were read are TGTGCCAGCTCACCGACGGCAGGGGGCAACCCAGTCGACCTGCAGCCC. The V and J genes are TRBV18 and TRBJ1-5; 8 bases fit TRBD1. The read comes to an end 3 residues before the CDR3 does, leaving the germline J gene to fill in the end. CDR1 is KGHSH, CDR2 LQKENI, per germline. CDR3 length: 19 residues. Trimming cost V 3 bases and J 7 bases; bases outside gene matches: 20.